What follows are 13 T cell receptor beta chains derived from one specimen sequenced in a study of blood T cell repertoires in COVID-19. TCRdb keeps only in-frame clones here, not all; method: immunoSEQ multiplex PCR. The sample has roughly 190,000 clones, 80% seen once. Sequenced material: peripheral blood. The receptors derive from a man between 60 and 75 years old with acute or convalescent COVID-19.

The V call is TRBV6-5, the J call TRBJ2-5; tentatively, D is TRBD1 (6 bases). The CDR3 extends over 15 amino acids. Germline values: CDR1 MNHEY, CDR2 SVGAGI. V was trimmed by 1 base and J by 6 bases, leaving 15 bases between them. The CDR3 DNA reads TGTGCCAGCAGTTACTTAGCACAGGGTTCGAAGACCCAGTACTTC. This codes for CASSYLAQGSKTQYF.

This clone has just a few counts. The chain recombines TRBV18 with TRBJ1-1, with D tentatively TRBD1 (6 bases). The germline V gene has CDR1 KGHSH and CDR2 LQKENI. V was shortened by 5 bases and J by 5 bases, with 12 bases between the two germline ends. The CDR3 consists of 13 residues. CDR3 coding DNA: TGTGCCAGCTCAGCAGGGGAGAGGACTGAAGCTTTCTTT. Protein sequence: CASSAGERTEAFF.

This clone occurred once. The V call is TRBV6-6, the J call TRBJ1-2; 8 nucleotides align to TRBD1. Trimming removed 6 bases from V and 6 bases from J; junction bases left unmatched: 6. This CDR3 has 13 amino acids. Germline CDR1 reads MNHNY; CDR2 reads SVGAGI (reference sequence). CDR3 coding DNA: TGTGCCAGCAGCTTTACGACAGGGGATGGCTACACCTTC. This encodes CASSFTTGDGYTF.

This clone has only a few counts. This chain joins TRBV18 and TRBJ2-7; the D gene is possibly TRBD2 (5 bases). The germline gives CDR1 KGHSH, CDR2 LQKENI. This CDR3 comprises 18 residues. Trimming pared 3 bases from V and 0 bases from J, leaving 21 bases between. The CDR3 protein is CASSPPIWTGSNSYEQYF. DNA for the CDR3: TGTGCCAGCTCACCGCCGATCTGGACTGGTTCTAACTCCTACGAGCAGTACTTC.

This clone turned up a few times. CDR3 sequence: CASGGGGNQPQHF. The CDR3 DNA sequence: TGTGCCAGCGGCGGCGGGGGCAATCAGCCCCAGCATTTT. J is TRBJ1-5 and V is TRBV6-5, with no clear D. The CDR3 is 13 residues long. Germline CDR1 and CDR2: MNHEY and SVGAGI. V was shortened by 8 bases and J by 2 bases, with 10 bases between the two germline ends.

This clone is a singleton in its sample. The chain carries TRBV7-9 and TRBJ1-4; D may be TRBD1 (6 bases). CDR3 length equals 14 residues. Germline V gene lookup returns CDR1 SEHNR and CDR2 FQNEAQ (reference sequence). Trimming took 2 bases from V and 6 from J, leaving 10 bases between them. The DNA for the CDR3 is TGTGCCAGCAGCTTAAGGGACACTCATGAAAAACTGTTTTTT. It encodes CASSLRDTHEKLFF. The full variable domain, with the rest looked up from reference TRBV7-9 and TRBJ1-4, is DTGVSQNPRHKITKRGQNVTFRCDPISEHNRLYWYRQTLGQGPEFLTYFQNEAQLEKSRLLSDRFSAERPKGSFSTLEIQRTEQGDSAMYLCASSLRDTHEKLFFGSGTQLSVL.

The J gene is TRBJ2-3, the V gene TRBV7-8; 10 bases align to TRBD2. Germline V lookup: CDR1 SGHVS, CDR2 FQNEAQ. Unmatched junction bases numbered 7, after V lost 5 bases and J lost 2 bases. The CDR3 has 16 amino acids. The CDR3 sequence: CASSSPLAGATDTQYF. The CDR3 nucleotides are TGTGCCAGCAGCAGCCCCCTAGCGGGGGCCACAGATACGCAGTATTTT.

V is TRBV12-5 and J is TRBJ1-1, with D perhaps TRBD1 (6 bases). V was pared by 7 bases and J by 8 bases, with 20 bases between. The CDR3 is made up of 14 amino acids. Germline-derived CDR1 and CDR2 are LGHNT and FRNRAP. CDR3 nucleotide sequence: TGTGCTAGTGTCATTCAGCCGGGGACAAAGGAAGCTTTCTTT. Amino acids: CASVIQPGTKEAFF.

The chain has TRBV5-4 and TRBJ2-3; 8 positions agree with TRBD1. Germline loops: CDR1 SGHNT, CDR2 YYREEE (reference sequence). CDR3 length: 14 residues. V was pared by 3 bases and J by 4 bases, with 4 bases of the junction left unmatched. The CDR3 spells CASSSWTGPDTQYF. In nucleotides, the CDR3 is TGTGCCAGCAGCTCCTGGACAGGGCCAGATACGCAGTATTTT.

This rearrangement joins TRBV6-5 to TRBJ2-5, with TRBD2 matching 9 bases. V shed 2 bases and J 5 bases; nucleotides not matched to a gene: 6. CDR1 MNHEY and CDR2 SVGAGI come from the germline V gene. CDR3 size: 15 residues. The DNA of the CDR3 is TGTGCCAGCAGTTACCAGGTAGCGGGAGTCGAGACCCAGTACTTC. It codes for CASSYQVAGVETQYF.

The J gene is TRBJ2-1, the V gene TRBV21-1; TRBD2, the D gene given by the table, was not confirmed from the DNA. TRBV21-1 is noted as a pseudogene. CDR3 length equals 16 residues. Here the CDR3 reads CASSRVAGAPYNEQFF. As DNA, the CDR3 is TGTGCCAGCAGCAGAGTAGCGGGAGCGCCCTACAATGAGCAGTTCTTC.

In its sample, this clone was seen once. The chain has TRBV10-3 and TRBJ2-1; 10 bases match TRBD2. The germline CDR1 and CDR2 sequences are ENHRY and SYGVKD. J was trimmed by 10 bases and V by 6 bases; bases with no gene match: 9. The CDR3 sequence is 14 residues long. For the CDR3, the DNA is TGTGCCATCAGCGGTCCGACTAGCGGGTCAGAGCAGTTCTTC. Translating it yields CAISGPTSGSEQFF.

Here the CDR3 reads CASSQVAGTTYEQYF. The CDR3 DNA sequence: TGTGCCAGCAGCCAAGTGGCGGGGACGACCTACGAGCAGTACTTC. The chain links TRBV3-1 (or the pseudogene TRBV3-2) to TRBJ2-7; tentatively, D is TRBD2 (6 bases). The CDR3 has 15 residues. CDR1 and CDR2 from the germline V gene are LGHDT and YNNKEL (reference sequence). V lost 1 base, J lost 2 bases, and 12 bases lay in between.